This TCR beta chain was recorded in a study of T-cell memory formation after mild COVID-19. Study-level background: TCR clusters were mostly confined to one donor each. Findings and caveats of the study: Detection of some responders pre-infection suggested pre-existing cross-reactive memory T cells participated. Contracting clones localized mainly to CM and EM when CD4+ and mainly to EMRA when CD8+.

5'RACE primed from the constant segment yielded TCR alpha and TCR beta cDNA libraries bearing sample barcodes and UMIs. TCRdb re-derived calls from the 5' RACE reads in MiXCR, one entry per CDR3 protein. Among 300,000 to 350,000 distinct CDR3 sequences listed, 14% were seen once. This CDR3 has 16 residues. V was trimmed by 9 bases and J by 0 bases, leaving 22 bases between them. The germline gives CDR1 SGHRS, CDR2 YFSETQ. This clonotype was detected ten times or more. Its antigen is unknown. The V call is TRBV5-1, the J call TRBJ2-7; D possibly uses TRBD1 or TRBD2 (5 bases each). This TCR came from a man between 18 and 29 years old who had mild COVID-19 (a few samples of this study predate the infection). Cell type and time point are not known. The sequenced sample consisted of PBMCs or a T cell subset sorted from them (not recorded which). For the CDR3, the DNA is TGCGCCACCATTCTTTGGGTATGGGACCCCTCCTACGAGCAGTACGTC. It is translated as CATILWVWDPSYEQYV.